A single sample gave rise to the 7 T cell receptor beta chains below, sequenced in a study of blood T cell repertoires in COVID-19. Method: immunoSEQ multiplex PCR; TCRdb's copy keeps in-frame clones and lacks some. Counted here are 25,000 to 30,000 clones, about 80% occurring once; the ten biggest clones make up roughly 40%. Sequences were obtained from peripheral blood. These receptors were taken from a man in his 70s with acute or convalescent COVID-19.

The rearrangement uses TRBV5-5 and TRBJ2-7; D is unclear. V lost 0 bases, J lost 3 bases, and 10 bases lay in between. Germline assignment: CDR1 SGHKS and CDR2 YYEKEE (reference sequence). The CDR3 contains 14 residues. CDR3 loop: CASSLATSVYEQYF. DNA for the CDR3: TGTGCCAGCAGCTTGGCCACGTCAGTCTACGAGCAGTACTTC.

The chain combines TRBV7-2 with TRBJ1-6; tentative D call: TRBD1 (5 bases). V lost 1 base and J 0 bases, leaving 10 bases between the germline ends. Germline-derived CDR1 and CDR2 are SGHTA and FQGNSA. The CDR3 loop spans 17 amino acids. CDR3 residues: CASSLVGGSSYNSPLHF. The CDR3 DNA sequence: TGTGCCAGCAGCTTAGTGGGGGGGAGCTCCTATAATTCACCCCTCCACTTT.

The V call is TRBV30, the J call TRBJ1-3; D unresolved. Germline CDR1 GTSNPN, CDR2 SVGIG (reference sequence). Trimming cost V 0 bases and J 0 bases, with 6 bases left between them. The CDR3 has 14 amino acids. The CDR3 loop is CAWSVGVSGNTIYF. The CDR3 DNA follows: TGTGCCTGGAGTGTCGGGGTCTCTGGAAACACCATATATTTT.

The chain has TRBV4-1 and TRBJ1-5; tentative D call: TRBD1 (5 bases). The CDR3 sequence is 16 residues long. CDR1 and CDR2 from the germline V gene are MGHRA and YSYEKL. V shed 1 base and J shed 3 bases, with 13 bases lying between them. The CDR3 nucleotides are TGCGCCAGCAGCCAAGTGGGGCAGGGCGACAATCAGCCCCAGCATTTT. This gives the protein CASSQVGQGDNQPQHF.

V is TRBV13 and J is TRBJ1-6; no firm D call. V gave up 3 bases and J gave up 7 bases, with 16 bases separating them. CDR1 and CDR2 (germline): PRHDT, FYEKMQ (reference sequence). CDR3 size: 16 residues. CDR3: CASSLRREAGNSPLHF. CDR3 in DNA: TGTGCCAGCAGCTTGAGGAGGGAGGCAGGAAATTCACCCCTCCACTTT.

This clone was detected only a few times. The V gene is TRBV11-2, the J gene TRBJ2-5, with a tentative D call TRBD2 (5 bases). Germline CDR1 SGHAT, CDR2 FQNNGV. V lost 5 bases and J lost 5, with 12 bases in between. This CDR3 is 13 amino acids long. This chain's CDR3 is CASSPSRGETQYF. The CDR3 DNA is TGTGCCAGCAGCCCCTCCCGCGGGGAGACCCAGTACTTC.

The chain uses TRBV5-1 and TRBJ1-1; a possible D gene is TRBD1 (5 bases). CDR1 SGHRS and CDR2 YFSETQ come from the germline V gene. There are 15 residues in the CDR3. With 4 bases removed from V and 3 bases from J, the gap between germline ends came to 16 bases. The chain's CDR3 is CASSRSPGGDTEAFF. CDR3 coding DNA: TGCGCCAGCAGCCGTTCCCCCGGGGGGGACACTGAAGCTTTCTTT.